These 22 T cell receptor beta chains came from one sample sequenced in a study of blood T cell repertoires in COVID-19. Repertoires were generated with immunoSEQ multiplex PCR, while TCRdb's copy carries only in-frame clones and drops some. Of about 220,000 clones in the sample, around 82% are singletons; the top ten hold under 8.5%. The material sequenced was peripheral blood. The receptors stem from a woman between 65 and 79 years old with acute or convalescent COVID-19.

The rearrangement uses TRBV5-1 and TRBJ2-1, with D unclear. The CDR3 loop spans 16 amino acids. V lost 1 base and J lost 0, with 11 bases in between. Germline assignment: CDR1 SGHRS and CDR2 YFSETQ. CDR3 bases: TGCGCCAGCAGCTTGTTGTCGACGGGCTCCTACAATGAGCAGTTCTTC. Amino acid sequence: CASSLLSTGSYNEQFF.

V is TRBV4-3 and J is TRBJ2-5; the D gene is possibly TRBD2 (6 bases). Trimming removed 0 bases from V and 1 base from J, with 6 bases in between. Germline V gene data show CDR1 as LGHNA and CDR2 as YSLEER. The CDR3 has 14 residues. The CDR3 sequence is CASSQEGGQETQYF. CDR3 DNA sequence: TGCGCCAGCAGCCAAGAGGGAGGCCAAGAGACCCAGTACTTC.

This clone was counted a few times. The V call is TRBV2, the J call TRBJ2-7; weak D call: TRBD2 (6 bases). The length of the CDR3 is 15 residues. The germline V gene encodes CDR1 SNHLY and CDR2 FYNNEI. Trimming cost V 6 bases and J 3 bases, with 18 bases left between them. CDR3 DNA sequence: TGTGCCAGCAGCCCCGACCAAACCGGGGGCTACGAGCAGTACTTC. This sequence encodes CASSPDQTGGYEQYF.

The chain recombines TRBV2 with TRBJ1-1; D not certain. Germline V gives CDR1 SNHLY, CDR2 FYNNEI. The V end was cut by 2 bases, the J end by 6 bases, with 4 bases between. CDR3 size: 11 residues. The DNA for the CDR3 is TGTGCCAGCAGTGAACAGTCTGAAGCTTTCTTT. As protein: CASSEQSEAFF. Together with reference TRBV2 and TRBJ1-1, the CDR3 gives the full variable domain: EPEVTQTPSHQVTQMGQEVILRCVPISNHLYFYWYRQILGQKVEFLVSFYNNEISEKSEIFDDQFSVERPDGSNFTLKIRSTKLEDSAMYFCASSEQSEAFFGQGTRLTVV.

The V and J genes are TRBV15 and TRBJ2-5; no firm D call. V was cut by 8 bases and J by 4 bases, with 11 bases left in between. Germline assignment: CDR1 LNHNV and CDR2 YYDKDF (reference sequence). This CDR3 has 12 residues. The DNA of the CDR3 is TGTGCCACCGCCCGCCCAGGAGAGACCCAGTACTTC. This gives the protein CATARPGETQYF.

The chain employs TRBV5-1 and TRBJ1-6, with TRBD1 matching over 8 bases. CDR1 is SGHRS, CDR2 YFSETQ, per germline. The junction had 6 bases not matched to a gene; V was cut back by 5 bases and J by 8 bases. This CDR3 spans 14 amino acids. This chain's CDR3 is CASRAGQGDSPLHF. The CDR3 coding sequence is TGCGCCAGCAGGGCCGGACAGGGCGATTCACCCCTCCACTTT.

This chain uses TRBV5-5 with TRBJ1-3; 7 bases are a match to TRBD1. This CDR3 comprises 17 residues. Losses at the gene ends were 0 bases for V and 1 base for J; bases not matched to a gene: 7. The germline gives CDR1 SGHKS, CDR2 YYEKEE (reference sequence). In DNA form, the CDR3 reads TGTGCCAGCAGCTTGGATTGGGGGACAGTTTCTGGAAACACCATATATTTT. This translates into CASSLDWGTVSGNTIYF. The full variable domain, completed using reference TRBV5-5 and TRBJ1-3, is DAGVTQSPTHLIKTRGQQVTLRCSPISGHKSVSWYQQVLGQGPQFIFQYYEKEERGRGNFPDRFSARQFPNYSSELNVNALLLGDSALYLCASSLDWGTVSGNTIYFGEGSWLTVV.

This clone showed up just a few times. The rearrangement joins TRBV7-6 to TRBJ1-1; 7 bases match TRBD1. After removal of 2 bases from V and 5 bases from J, the junction contained 2 bases not matched to a gene. The CDR3 is made up of 13 amino acids. Germline V gene data show CDR1 as SGHVS and CDR2 as FNYEAQ. The CDR3 DNA is TGTGCCAGCAGCTTAAAGACAGGGACTGAAGCTTTCTTT. This translates into CASSLKTGTEAFF.

The chain carries TRBV15 and TRBJ2-2; D not resolved. Per germline, CDR1 LNHNV and CDR2 YYDKDF (reference sequence). V was shortened by 0 bases and J by 3 bases, with 17 bases between the two germline ends. The CDR3 sequence is 18 residues long. The CDR3 is CATSRDLPTRGYTGELFF. The CDR3 DNA reads TGTGCCACCAGCAGAGATCTACCCACAAGAGGTTACACCGGGGAGCTGTTTTTT.

The rearrangement joins TRBV18 to TRBJ1-2; TRBD1 agrees at 8 bases. Per the germline V gene, CDR1 is KGHSH and CDR2 is LQKENI. This CDR3 region has 17 residues. Trimming removed 4 bases from V and 0 bases from J; junction bases left unmatched: 10. CDR3 amino acids: CASSLSTGVGANYGYTF. Written as DNA, the CDR3 is TGTGCCAGCTCACTGTCGACAGGGGTCGGAGCTAACTATGGCTACACCTTC.

This chain joins TRBV4-2 and TRBJ2-1; the match to TRBD2 covers 9 bases. V lost 0 bases, J lost 6 bases, and 6 bases stayed unmatched. In germline, CDR1 is LGHNA, CDR2 YNFKEQ. This CDR3 region has 16 residues. CDR3 amino acids: CASSQDLRGGSNEQFF. The CDR3 bases are TGTGCCAGCAGCCAAGATCTGCGGGGGGGCAGCAATGAGCAGTTCTTC.

This chain joins TRBV7-2 and TRBJ1-2, with TRBD1 as a possible D gene (5 bases). The germline V and J ends were trimmed by 5 bases and 4 bases, with 17 bases remaining between them. This CDR3 contains 15 residues. The V gene's germline CDR1 is SGHTA and CDR2 FQGNSA. Here the CDR3 DNA reads TGTGCCAGCAGCCTTTACTCGGGGGTCGGCTATGGCTACACCTTC. Translating gives CASSLYSGVGYGYTF. Filled out from reference TRBV7-2 and TRBJ1-2, the complete variable domain reads GAGVSQSPSNKVTEKGKDVELRCDPISGHTALYWYRQSLGQGLEFLIYFQGNSAPDKSGLPSDRFSAERTGGSVSTLTIQRTQQEDSAVYLCASSLYSGVGYGYTFGSGTRLTVV.

The chain couples TRBV27 to TRBJ1-5, with 7 nucleotides matching TRBD1. Germline CDR1 reads MNHEY; CDR2 reads SMNVEV (reference sequence). V shed 3 bases and J 7 bases; nucleotides not matched to a gene: 3. The CDR3 totals 13 residues. The CDR3 sequence: CASSLGRGQPQHF. CDR3 nucleotides: TGTGCCAGCAGTTTGGGCAGGGGGCAGCCCCAGCATTTT.

Only one count was recorded for this clone. CDR3 nucleotides: TGTGCCAGCAGTGATCAGGGCGGGAACACTGAAGCTTTCTTT. This codes for CASSDQGGNTEAFF. V is TRBV6-1 and J is TRBJ1-1; D might be TRBD1 (5 bases). Trimming took off 3 bases at V and 1 base at J, with 9 bases between the two ends. The CDR3 sequence is 14 residues long. In germline, CDR1 is MNHNS, CDR2 SASEGT.

This rearrangement joins TRBV28 to TRBJ2-7, with D tentatively TRBD1 (5 bases). V was clipped by 8 bases and J by 0 bases, with 11 bases between them. CDR1 and CDR2 (germline): MDHEN, SYDVKM. This CDR3 is 13 amino acids long. This chain's CDR3 is CASGAASSYEQYF. The DNA of the CDR3 is TGTGCCAGCGGGGCAGCCAGCTCCTACGAGCAGTACTTC. The complete variable domain, with remaining parts taken from reference TRBV28 and TRBJ2-7, reads DVKVTQSSRYLVKRTGEKVFLECVQDMDHENMFWYRQDPGLGLRLIYFSYDVKMKEKGDIPEGYSVSREKKERFSLILESASTNQTSMYLCASGAASSYEQYFGPGTRLTVT.

The rearrangement joins TRBV5-4 to TRBJ1-1; D is unclear. The CDR3 spans 15 residues. V gave up 2 bases and J gave up 2 bases, with 13 bases separating them. The germline V gene encodes CDR1 SGHNT and CDR2 YYREEE (reference sequence). Here the CDR3 reads CASSFLQPGNTEAFF. CDR3 bases: TGTGCCAGCAGCTTCCTCCAGCCAGGAAACACTGAAGCTTTCTTT.

This clone was recorded once. V is TRBV9 and J is TRBJ2-1, with D maybe TRBD2 (6 bases). Trimming removed 2 bases at V and 2 bases at J, with 14 bases between. The germline gives CDR1 SGDLS, CDR2 YYNGEE. CDR3 length: 16 residues. CDR3 sequence reads: CASSVSRGRTYNEQFF. As DNA, the CDR3 is TGTGCCAGCAGCGTGTCACGGGGGAGAACCTACAATGAGCAGTTCTTC.

The CDR3, as DNA: TGTGCCAGCAGCCAAGATTTAGCCCACGAGCAGTACTTC. Translating it yields CASSQDLAHEQYF. The V call is TRBV14, the J call TRBJ2-7; D is uncertain. CDR3 length: 13 residues. Trimming removed 0 bases at V and 5 bases at J, with 8 bases between. Germline assignment: CDR1 SGHDN and CDR2 FVKESK.

The chain joins TRBV7-9 to TRBJ2-1; 10 bases line up with TRBD1. CDR1 is SEHNR, CDR2 FQNEAQ, per germline (reference sequence). This CDR3 comprises 16 residues. V lost 4 bases, J lost 5 bases, and 8 bases stayed unmatched. The CDR3 loop reads CASSSRDRGLHNEQFF. CDR3 DNA sequence: TGTGCCAGCAGCTCCCGGGACAGGGGACTTCACAATGAGCAGTTCTTC.

This clone showed up just a few times. This chain connects TRBV14 to TRBJ2-2; D call uncertain. The V end was cut by 6 bases, the J end by 1 base, with 9 bases between. The germline CDR1 and CDR2 sequences are SGHDN and FVKESK. The CDR3 runs to 14 residues. CDR3 region: CASSAAKNTGELFF. The CDR3 nucleotides are TGTGCCAGCAGTGCGGCAAAGAACACCGGGGAGCTGTTTTTT. Together with reference TRBV14 and TRBJ2-2, the CDR3 gives the full variable domain: EAGVTQFPSHSVIEKGQTVTLRCDPISGHDNLYWYRRVMGKEIKFLLHFVKESKQDESGMPNNRFLAERTGGTYSTLKVQPAELEDSGVYFCASSAAKNTGELFFGEGSRLTVL.

This sequence joins TRBV5-4 and TRBJ1-2; 7 nucleotides align to TRBD1. Germline CDR1 and CDR2: SGHNT and YYREEE (reference sequence). CDR3 length: 15 amino acids. V lost 0 bases, J lost 9 bases, and 11 bases stayed unmatched. This CDR3 is CASSLGYGQEISYTF. The DNA of the CDR3 is TGTGCCAGCAGCTTGGGATATGGACAGGAGATTAGCTACACCTTC.

This chain joins TRBV4-1 and TRBJ1-1; TRBD1 matches at 7 bases. Germline-derived CDR1 and CDR2 are MGHRA and YSYEKL. J gave up 1 base and V 2 bases, and 10 bases lay outside the gene matches. The CDR3 has 17 amino acids. As DNA, the CDR3 is TGCGCCAGCAGCCAAAAGGAGAAACAGGGGCGGAACACTGAAGCTTTCTTT. Amino acids: CASSQKEKQGRNTEAFF.